The source of this T cell receptor (beta chain) is a study of cytomegalovirus exposure and HLA in healthy donors. Study-wide points: Earlier analysis found most TCR beta V segments productive about 87% or about 30% of the time.

PCR was performed using 60 Vbeta and 13 Jbeta primers. The data were produced by immunoSEQ multiplex PCR, yet TCRdb's version contains in-frame clones alone and is incomplete. The profile shows 150,000 to 180,000 clones, approximately 82% of them singletons. Germline V gene data show CDR1 as SGHDT and CDR2 as YYEEEE. V lost 2 bases and J 1 base, leaving 13 bases between the germline ends. This CDR3 region has 16 residues. Remarks on this clone: Its specificity is unknown.

This clonotype was obtained from a woman in her forties or fifties in good health and CMV-seropositive. The sample comprised PBMCs. The gene calls are TRBV5-6 and TRBJ1-5, with D possibly matching TRBD1 (6 bases). The CDR3 spells CASSLRLGQSNQPQHF. DNA for the CDR3: TGTGCCAGCAGCTTAAGGCTAGGACAGAGCAATCAGCCCCAGCATTTT.